This T cell receptor (beta chain) derives from a study of beta chain features in type 1 diabetes. CDR1 is SQVTM, CDR2 ANQGSEA, per germline. V trimming: 6 bases; J trimming: 2 bases; junction bases outside the gene matches: 8. The CDR3 extends over 14 amino acids. This clone showed up just a few times. Its antigen is still unknown. The isolated RNA, all of it, was reverse transcribed, so expressed TCRB transcripts were what got sequenced. Data came from immunoSEQ multiplex PCR; TCRdb stores just in-frame clones and leaves some out. The sample contains 400,000 or so clones, around 13% of which appear only once. Based on CD45RO/CCR7/CD25/CD127/CD95/CD27, CD4+ regulatory, stem cell-like memory, naive and central memory cells were sorted. Overall study results and limits: Sequencing used cDNA, and cells with high TCR expression could therefore be over-represented. Type 1 diabetes patients showed a moderate but significant shortening of TCRB CDR3s in all four CD4+ subsets.

V usage is TRBV29-1 and J usage is TRBJ2-7; 9 bases are a match to TRBD1. Specimen: naive CD4+ T cells from blood. The source is a woman in her late teens or twenties with type 1 diabetes. CDR3 DNA: TGCAGCGTCGCCACGGGACAGGGAGCCTACGAGCAGTACTTC. Its translation is CSVATGQGAYEQYF.